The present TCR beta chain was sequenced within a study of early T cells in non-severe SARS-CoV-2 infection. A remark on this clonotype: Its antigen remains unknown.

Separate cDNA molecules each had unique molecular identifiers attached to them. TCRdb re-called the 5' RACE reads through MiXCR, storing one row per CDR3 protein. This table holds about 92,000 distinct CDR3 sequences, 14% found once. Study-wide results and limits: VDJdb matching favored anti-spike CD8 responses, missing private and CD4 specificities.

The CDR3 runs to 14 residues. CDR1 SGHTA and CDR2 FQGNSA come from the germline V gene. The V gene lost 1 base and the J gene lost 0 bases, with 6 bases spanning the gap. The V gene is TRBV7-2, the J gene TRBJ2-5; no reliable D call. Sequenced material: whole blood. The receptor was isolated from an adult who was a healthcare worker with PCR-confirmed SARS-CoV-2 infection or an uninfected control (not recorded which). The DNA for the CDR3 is TGTGCCAGCAGCTTAGTTCGGCACCAAGAGACCCAGTACTTC. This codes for CASSLVRHQETQYF. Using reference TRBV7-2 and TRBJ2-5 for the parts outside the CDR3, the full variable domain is GAGVSQSPSNKVTEKGKDVELRCDPISGHTALYWYRQSLGQGLEFLIYFQGNSAPDKSGLPSDRFSAERTGGSVSTLTIQRTQQEDSAVYLCASSLVRHQETQYFGPGTRLLVL.